The 19 T cell receptor beta chains presented below share a single source sample, sequenced in a study of T cells expressing NK-cell markers. From its re-call of the 5' RACE reads, TCRdb lists each CDR3 protein once, without DNA. The listing contains roughly 280,000 distinct CDR3 sequences. Sequencing input: blood T cells: a sorted CD56 or NKG2C T cell subset, CD4+ or CD8+ T cells, or bulk PBMC T cells (not recorded which). Receptors originate from a man younger than 35 in good health.

This chain links TRBV13 with TRBJ2-7. Germline V gene data show CDR1 as PRHDT and CDR2 as FYEKMQ (reference sequence). The CDR3 loop spans 14 amino acids. The CDR3 protein is CASSSGRPSYEQYF.

The genes are TRBV9 and TRBJ1-2; the TRBD1 assignment by TCRdb is unverifiable without DNA. The CDR3 has 15 residues. Germline assignment: CDR1 SGDLS and CDR2 YYNGEE. The CDR3 spells CASSDGGSSRDGYTF. Filled out from reference TRBV9 and TRBJ1-2, the complete variable domain reads DSGVTQTPKHLITATGQRVTLRCSPRSGDLSVYWYQQSLDQGLQFLIQYYNGEERAKGNILERFSAQQFPDLHSELNLSSLELGDSALYFCASSDGGSSRDGYTFGSGTRLTVV.

The chain combines TRBV6-5 with TRBJ2-1. The CDR3 has 14 amino acids. Germline CDR1 MNHEY, CDR2 SVGAGI. This CDR3 is CASTWSRGSNEQFF.

The genes are TRBV12-3 or TRBV12-4 and TRBJ1-1; without DNA, the TCRdb call of TRBD1 cannot be checked. The CDR3 runs 14 residues. The CDR3: CASSPRRGDTEAFF.

The rearrangement joins TRBV12-3 or TRBV12-4 to TRBJ2-2. The length of the CDR3 is 17 residues. The CDR3 loop is CASSPTVLGANTGELFF.

The rearrangement links TRBV12-3 or TRBV12-4 to TRBJ2-1; there is no DNA to check the TCRdb D call of TRBD1. The CDR3 loop spans 13 amino acids. CDR3 sequence: CASSSRGSGEQFF.

This rearrangement joins TRBV29-1 to TRBJ2-5; TCRdb's D call, TRBD1, is unchecked because there is no DNA. The CDR3 has 14 amino acids. Germline lookup yields CDR1 SQVTM and CDR2 ANQGSEA. The CDR3 here is CSVEFPGHRETQYF.

The gene calls are TRBV6-2 or TRBV6-3 and TRBJ2-3; without DNA, the TCRdb call of TRBD2 cannot be checked. Germline V CDR1 and CDR2: MNHEY, SVGEGT. This CDR3 comprises 13 residues. The CDR3 region is CASGRGPPDTQYF.

The gene calls are TRBV7-2 and TRBJ2-1; TCRdb designates TRBD2, a call that cannot be tested without DNA. The CDR3 is made up of 14 amino acids. CDR1 and CDR2 from the germline V gene are SGHTA and FQGNSA. This chain's CDR3 is CASSQTSGLNEQFF.

This rearrangement joins TRBV29-1 to TRBJ1-2; TCRdb indicates TRBD1, and absent DNA this call remains unverified. The germline V gene encodes CDR1 SQVTM and CDR2 ANQGSEA. The CDR3 is 11 residues long. Here the CDR3 reads CSVQWGNGYTF.

The rearrangement links TRBV2 to TRBJ2-7. Germline lookup yields CDR1 SNHLY and CDR2 FYNNEI. CDR3 length: 12 amino acids. CDR3 sequence reads: CASSEGWYEQYF.

The chain carries TRBV15 and TRBJ1-1; TCRdb lists TRBD1, though no DNA is available to test this call. Germline CDR1 reads LNHNV; CDR2 reads YYDKDF (reference sequence). The CDR3 consists of 14 residues. The CDR3 loop reads CATASGTLNTEAFF.

The chain carries TRBV7-9 and TRBJ2-1; TCRdb designates TRBD2, a call that cannot be tested without DNA. CDR3 length: 18 residues. CDR1 and CDR2 from the germline V gene are SEHNR and FQNEAQ (reference sequence). CDR3 amino acids: CASSTEARLAGFYNEQFF.

This rearrangement joins TRBV6-2 or TRBV6-3 to TRBJ2-3; TCRdb outputs TRBD2, but without DNA this stays unchecked. Germline CDR1 and CDR2: MNHEY and SVGEGT. The CDR3 runs 12 residues. The CDR3 loop is CASSYWGDPQYF.

V usage is TRBV6-2 or TRBV6-3 and J usage is TRBJ2-1; TCRdb designates TRBD1, a call that cannot be tested without DNA. This CDR3 has 16 amino acids. The germline V gene encodes CDR1 MNHEY and CDR2 SVGEGT. The CDR3 sequence is CASSLRDFDPYNEQFF.

J is TRBJ2-1 and V is TRBV28. The CDR3 has 15 amino acids. Germline CDR1 and CDR2: MDHEN and SYDVKM. CDR3 residues: CASTLGTSSYNEQFF.

The rearrangement links TRBV20-1 to TRBJ2-7; TCRdb calls TRBD1, which cannot be checked without DNA. The CDR3 totals 15 residues. CDR1 and CDR2 from the germline V gene are DFQATT and SNEGSKA (reference sequence). The CDR3 sequence is CSASPAGRGPYEQYF.

This chain links TRBV6-2 or TRBV6-3 with TRBJ2-7; TCRdb lists TRBD1, though no DNA is available to test this call. The CDR3 spans 15 residues. CDR1 and CDR2 from the germline V gene are MNHEY and SVGEGT. The CDR3 loop is CASSYGGFVPYEQYF.

This rearrangement joins TRBV7-9 to TRBJ2-1; TCRdb gives TRBD2 as the D gene, but with no DNA this cannot be confirmed. The CDR3 runs 16 residues. Germline V gives CDR1 SEHNR, CDR2 FQNEAQ (reference sequence). The CDR3 sequence: CASGAVPSGRDNEQFF. The variable domain in full, with the rest retrieved from reference TRBV7-9 and TRBJ2-1, is DTGVSQNPRHKITKRGQNVTFRCDPISEHNRLYWYRQTLGQGPEFLTYFQNEAQLEKSRLLSDRFSAERPKGSFSTLEIQRTEQGDSAMYLCASGAVPSGRDNEQFFGPGTRLTVL.